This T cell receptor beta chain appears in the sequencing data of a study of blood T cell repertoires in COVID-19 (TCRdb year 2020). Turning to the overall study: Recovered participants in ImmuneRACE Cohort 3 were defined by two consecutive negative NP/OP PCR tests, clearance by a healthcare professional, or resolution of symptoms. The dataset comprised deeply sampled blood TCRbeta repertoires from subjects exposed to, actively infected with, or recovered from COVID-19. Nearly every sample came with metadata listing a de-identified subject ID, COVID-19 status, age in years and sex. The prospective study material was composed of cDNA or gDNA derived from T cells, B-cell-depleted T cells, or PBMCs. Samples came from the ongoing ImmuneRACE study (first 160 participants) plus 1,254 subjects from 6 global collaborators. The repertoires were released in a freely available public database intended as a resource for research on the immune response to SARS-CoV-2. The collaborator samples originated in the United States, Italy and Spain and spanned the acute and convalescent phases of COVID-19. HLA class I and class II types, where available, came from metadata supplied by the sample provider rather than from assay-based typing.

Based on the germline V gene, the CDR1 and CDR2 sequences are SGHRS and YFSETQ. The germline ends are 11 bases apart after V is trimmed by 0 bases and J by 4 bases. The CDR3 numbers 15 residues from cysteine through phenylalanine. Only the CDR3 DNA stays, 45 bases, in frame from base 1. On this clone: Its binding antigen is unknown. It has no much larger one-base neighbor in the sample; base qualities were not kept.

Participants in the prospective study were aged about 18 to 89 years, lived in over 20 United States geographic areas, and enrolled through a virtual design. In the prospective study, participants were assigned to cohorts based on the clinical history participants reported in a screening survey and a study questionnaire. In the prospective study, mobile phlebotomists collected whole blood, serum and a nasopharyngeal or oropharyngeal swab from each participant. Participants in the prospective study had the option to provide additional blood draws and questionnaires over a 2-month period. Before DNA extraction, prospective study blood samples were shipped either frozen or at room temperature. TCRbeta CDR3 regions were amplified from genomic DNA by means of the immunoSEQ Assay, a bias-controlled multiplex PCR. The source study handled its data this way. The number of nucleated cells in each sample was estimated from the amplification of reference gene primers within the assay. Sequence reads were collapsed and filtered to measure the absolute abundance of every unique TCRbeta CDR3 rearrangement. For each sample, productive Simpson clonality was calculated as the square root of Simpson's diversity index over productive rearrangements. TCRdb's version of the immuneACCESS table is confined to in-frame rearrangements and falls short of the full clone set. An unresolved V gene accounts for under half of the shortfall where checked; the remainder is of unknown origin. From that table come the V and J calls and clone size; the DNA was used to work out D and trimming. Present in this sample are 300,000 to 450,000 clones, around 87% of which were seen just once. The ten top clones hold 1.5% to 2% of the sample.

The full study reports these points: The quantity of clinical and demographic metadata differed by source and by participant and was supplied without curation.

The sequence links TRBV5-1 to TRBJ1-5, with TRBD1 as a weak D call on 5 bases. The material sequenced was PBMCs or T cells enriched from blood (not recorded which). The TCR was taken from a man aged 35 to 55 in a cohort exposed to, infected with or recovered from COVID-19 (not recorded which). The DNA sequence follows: TGCGCCAGCAGCTTGGCCGGGGGTTGGAATCAGCCCCAGCATTTT. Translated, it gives CASSLAGGWNQPQHF. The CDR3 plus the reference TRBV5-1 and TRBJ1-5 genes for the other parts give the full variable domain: KAGVTQTPRYLIKTRGQQVTLSCSPISGHRSVSWYQQTPGQGLQFLFEYFSETQRNKGNFPGRFSGRQFSNSRSEMNVSTLELGDSALYLCASSLAGGWNQPQHFGDGTRLSIL.